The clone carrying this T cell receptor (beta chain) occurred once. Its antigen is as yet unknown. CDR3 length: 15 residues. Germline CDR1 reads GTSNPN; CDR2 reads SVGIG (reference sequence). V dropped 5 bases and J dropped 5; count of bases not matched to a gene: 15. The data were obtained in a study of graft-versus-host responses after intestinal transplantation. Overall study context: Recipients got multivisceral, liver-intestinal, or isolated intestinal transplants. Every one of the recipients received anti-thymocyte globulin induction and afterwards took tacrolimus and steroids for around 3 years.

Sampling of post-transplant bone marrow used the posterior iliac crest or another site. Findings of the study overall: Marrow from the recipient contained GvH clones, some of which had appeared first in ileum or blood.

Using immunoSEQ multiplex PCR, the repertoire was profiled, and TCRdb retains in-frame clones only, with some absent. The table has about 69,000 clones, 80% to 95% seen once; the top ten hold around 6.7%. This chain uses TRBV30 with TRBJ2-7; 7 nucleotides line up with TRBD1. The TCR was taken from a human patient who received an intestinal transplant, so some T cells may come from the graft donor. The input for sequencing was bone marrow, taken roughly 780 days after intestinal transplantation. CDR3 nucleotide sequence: TGTGCCTGGCGTCAGAGGGGGCCTGTAAAGGACGAGCAGTACTTC. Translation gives CAWRQRGPVKDEQYF.